This TCR beta chain was observed in a study of blood T cells in healthy people across ages. Per the germline V gene, CDR1 is SGHRS and CDR2 is YFSETQ. The trim removed 0 bases at V and 4 bases at J, leaving 2 bases unmatched. CDR3 length equals 15 residues. Primed by a sample-barcoded 5' primer and a J-beta primer mix, a second PCR proceeded for roughly 7 to 11 cycles. TCRdb re-called the 5' RACE reads with MiXCR, one entry per CDR3 protein. This sample has 550,000 to 600,000 distinct CDR3 sequences, with 27% found just once. The gene calls are TRBV5-1 and TRBJ2-2; 8 bases fit TRBD1. The TCR comes from a woman aged 65 to 85 in good health. Sequencing was performed on blood. CDR3 DNA sequence: TGCGCCAGCAGCTTGGGACAGGGGATCACCGGGGAGCTGTTTTTT. This encodes CASSLGQGITGELFF.